The rows below give T cell receptor beta chains drawn from one sample of a study of cytomegalovirus exposure and HLA in healthy donors. This table comes from immunoSEQ multiplex PCR, and its TCRdb copy is limited to in-frame clones, with some not included. The sample has roughly 150,000 clones, over 60% seen once. The sequenced sample consisted of PBMCs. The receptors stem from a male donor in good health and CMV-seronegative. Both conserved end residues are part of each CDR3. D genes are given only for firm matches. Some rows mark clone size as missing; the rest say once, few, many or name a class of expanded clone.

few,TRBJ2-1,TRBV9,-,CASSPMDGSSYNEQFF,TGTGCCAGCAGCCCGATGGACGGGAGCTCCTACAATGAGCAGTTCTTC
-,TRBJ1-1,TRBV5-6,TRBD1,CASSPEQGGTEAFF,TGTGCCAGCAGCCCTGAACAGGGGGGCACTGAAGCTTTCTTT
-,TRBJ1-2,TRBV10-3,TRBD1,CAISESGQGVGGYTF,TGTGCCATCAGTGAGTCGGGACAGGGGGTCGGAGGCTACACCTTC
-,TRBJ2-1,TRBV5-6,-,CASSLIQGDEQFF,TGTGCCAGCAGCTTGATACAGGGCGATGAGCAGTTCTTC
-,TRBJ1-1,TRBV7-3,TRBD1,CASSLLGQTNTEAFF,TGTGCCAGCAGCTTACTGGGACAGACTAACACTGAAGCTTTCTTT
-,TRBJ2-2,TRBV10-3,TRBD2,CAISDWTSVTGELFF,TGTGCCATCAGTGATTGGACTAGCGTGACCGGGGAGCTGTTTTTT
-,TRBJ1-2,TRBV28,-,CASSRRAGYTF,TGTGCCAGCAGCCGCAGGGCGGGCTACACCTTC
-,TRBJ1-1,TRBV6-5,TRBD1,CASNYFRGHNEAFF,TGTGCCAGCAATTACTTCAGGGGGCATAATGAAGCTTTCTTT
-,TRBJ1-2,TRBV30,-,CAWTGENGYTF,TGTGCCTGGACAGGGGAGAATGGCTACACCTTC
few,TRBJ1-5,TRBV2,TRBD1,CASRRGQGLGQPQHF,TGTGCCAGCAGGAGGGGACAGGGGCTAGGTCAGCCCCAGCATTTT
-,TRBJ2-7,TRBV28,-,CASSFGGNEQYF,TGTGCCAGCAGTTTTGGCGGTAACGAGCAGTACTTC
few,TRBJ2-1,TRBV11-3,-,CASSPLSRDNEQFF,TGTGCCAGCAGCCCCCTGAGCAGGGACAATGAGCAGTTCTTC
few,TRBJ2-5,TRBV18,-,CASSPRNYGETQYF,TGTGCCAGCTCACCACGTAACTATGGGGAGACCCAGTACTTC
-,TRBJ2-7,TRBV11-3,TRBD2,CASSLGASGSSYEQYF,TGTGCCAGCAGCTTAGGGGCTAGCGGGAGCTCCTACGAGCAGTACTTC
-,TRBJ2-3,TRBV6-6,TRBD2,CASTPSGGEDTQYF,TGTGCCAGCACCCCAAGCGGGGGGGAAGATACGCAGTATTTT
-,TRBJ1-3,TRBV7-2,-,CASSPTWAFGNTIYF,TGTGCCAGCAGCCCCACATGGGCATTTGGAAACACCATATATTTT
-,TRBJ1-1,TRBV11-2,-,CASNSFGPEVGAFF,TGTGCCAGCAACTCTTTCGGGCCGGAGGTCGGAGCTTTCTTT
-,TRBJ2-1,TRBV29-1,-,CSVEEVGGTSSYNEQFF,TGCAGCGTTGAAGAAGTGGGCGGGACGAGCTCCTACAATGAGCAGTTCTTC
-,TRBJ1-6,TRBV6-4,-,CASSEGAGPGLAPHF,TGTGCCAGCAGTGAAGGGGCAGGGCCAGGTTTAGCCCCCCACTTT
-,TRBJ2-5,TRBV5-6,-,CASSLGRLQETQYF,TGTGCCAGCAGCTTGGGGAGACTGCAAGAGACCCAGTACTTC
-,TRBJ2-7,TRBV30,TRBD1,CAWRRTGSPLEQYF,TGTGCCTGGAGGCGGACAGGGTCCCCTCTCGAGCAGTACTTC
-,TRBJ1-5,TRBV28,-,CASGGEGPQHF,TGTGCCAGCGGGGGGGAGGGGCCCCAGCATTTT
-,TRBJ1-3,TRBV5-1,TRBD1,CASSQTGGNTIYF,TGCGCCAGCAGCCAGACAGGGGGAAACACCATATATTTT
-,TRBJ2-2,TRBV5-1,-,CASSGSLTGELFF,TGCGCCAGCAGCGGCAGTCTGACCGGGGAGCTGTTTTTT
-,TRBJ1-2,TRBV11-2,TRBD1,CASSLYSPGQAF,TGTGCCAGCAGCTTATATTCGCCGGGACAGGCCTTC
-,TRBJ2-3,TRBV5-1,-,CASSFGGRTDTQYF,TGCGCCAGCAGCTTCGGGGGTCGCACAGATACGCAGTATTTT
-,TRBJ1-5,TRBV28,-,CASSLPGPLNQPQHF,TGTGCCAGCAGTTTACCGGGTCCCCTCAATCAGCCCCAGCATTTT
-,TRBJ1-1,TRBV20-1,-,CSAPRNTEAFF,TGCAGTGCCCCTAGGAACACTGAAGCTTTCTTT
-,TRBJ1-2,TRBV28,-,CASSLGGSRYGYTF,TGTGCCAGCAGTTTAGGAGGGAGTCGGTATGGCTACACCTTC
-,TRBJ2-3,TRBV6-5,-,CASSYVQTQDTQYF,TGTGCCAGCAGTTACGTACAGACCCAGGATACGCAGTATTTT
once,TRBJ1-5,TRBV19,TRBD1,CASSTGTGGAKNQPQHF,TGTGCCAGTAGTACCGGGACAGGGGGCGCGAAGAATCAGCCCCAGCATTTT
-,TRBJ2-3,TRBV13,-,CASSLRETVTDTQYF,TGTGCCAGCAGCTTACGGGAGACGGTCACAGATACGCAGTATTTT
-,TRBJ2-7,TRBV5-1,TRBD1,CASSFWTGGQYEQYF,TGCGCCAGCAGCTTTTGGACAGGTGGCCAGTACGAGCAGTACTTC
few,TRBJ1-5,TRBV19,-,CASSIVGWSNQPQHF,TGTGCCAGTAGTATCGTGGGCTGGAGCAATCAGCCCCAGCATTTT
few,TRBJ1-2,TRBV30,TRBD1,CAWKRGRNYGYTF,TGTGCCTGGAAGAGGGGGCGCAACTATGGCTACACCTTC
once,TRBJ1-2,TRBV30,TRBD1,CAWSGQGAGGYTF,TGTGCCTGGAGTGGACAGGGGGCAGGAGGCTACACCTTC
once,TRBJ2-2,TRBV10-1,-,CASSEPTGSRELFF,TGCGCCAGCAGTGAGCCCACCGGGAGTCGGGAGCTGTTTTTT
-,TRBJ2-5,TRBV27,TRBD1,CASGGQGDGETQYF,TGTGCCAGCGGGGGACAGGGGGACGGGGAGACCCAGTACTTC
-,TRBJ2-2,TRBV28,TRBD1,CASSPGTVNTGELFF,TGTGCCAGCAGTCCGGGGACAGTGAACACCGGGGAGCTGTTTTTT
-,TRBJ2-1,TRBV20-1,-,CSAIRLNEQFF,TGCAGTGCCATAAGACTGAATGAGCAGTTCTTC
-,TRBJ1-6,TRBV2,-,CASSQGNSPLHF,TGTGCCAGCAGTCAGGGTAATTCACCCCTCCACTTT
-,TRBJ2-1,TRBV13,TRBD2,CASRPGLNNEQFF,TGTGCCAGCAGGCCGGGACTAAACAATGAGCAGTTCTTC
few,TRBJ1-1,TRBV6-4,TRBD1,CASSLDREATEAFF,TGTGCCAGCAGCCTAGACAGGGAAGCCACTGAAGCTTTCTTT
-,TRBJ2-3,TRBV27,TRBD1,CASSPRTGDTQYF,TGTGCCAGCAGTCCCAGGACAGGAGATACGCAGTATTTT
-,TRBJ1-1,TRBV5-1,TRBD1,CASSTTGGNTEAFF,TGCGCCAGCAGCACGACAGGGGGGAACACTGAAGCTTTCTTT
-,TRBJ1-4,TRBV19,-,CASRQGWANEKLFF,TGTGCCAGTAGGCAGGGTTGGGCTAATGAAAAACTGTTTTTT
-,TRBJ1-4,TRBV4-3,-,CASSQSREAGNEKLFF,TGCGCCAGCAGCCAATCCAGGGAGGCCGGTAATGAAAAACTGTTTTTT
-,TRBJ2-7,TRBV7-2,TRBD1,CASSLKGGQSYHYEQYF,TGTGCCAGCAGCTTAAAAGGGGGACAGTCCTACCACTACGAGCAGTACTTC